Reported below is one TCR beta chain. No antigen is known for it. No qualities accompany the bases; no much larger clone lies one base away. The entire amount of isolated RNA was reverse transcribed using the High Capacity cDNA Reverse Transcription Kit, so the sequenced TCRB transcripts were expressed ones. Deep immunoSEQ sequencing was performed on naive, central memory and regulatory T cell samples, with an average of around 3.5 million total reads per sample. Sorted cells were lysed in RLT buffer and RNA was extracted with DNase-treated RNeasy Micro or Mini kits, depending on cell number. To prevent cross-contamination, every cell subset was processed on its own, while patient and healthy donor samples were processed together. The immunoSEQ multiplex PCR was used to amplify TCRB sequences from cDNA, yielding 87-bp fragments that span the CDR3 region. Sequencing of the amplicons was performed on the Illumina HiSeq platform. The original methods were these. PCR bias was corrected computationally using synthetic template baselines, and reads within Hamming distance 2 were collapsed, with unmergeable singletons discarded. Reads were aligned to IMGT to assign V, D and J genes, CDR3 length, and insertions or deletions at six rearrangement sites. Within each subset, clonotype counts were normalized to sorted cell number, and only after that were true diversity and Gini coefficients computed with the tcR R package. The overlap coefficient, calculated on TCRB nucleotide sequences, was used to quantify repertoire sharing. The immuneACCESS repertoire file appears here via TCRdb, limited to in-frame rearrangements. These files lack a portion of the clones; in checked studies, under half of the deficit traces to unresolved V genes, and the cause of the others is not known. That table supplies the V and J calls and clone size; D and trimming were determined from the DNA. In all, the sample holds over 150,000 clones, and approximately 9% of those were seen once. The ten largest clones take up over 0.5% of the sample.

From each donor, a single peripheral blood sample of 100 to 150 mL on average was drawn into heparinised tubes. Using a panel that included CD45RO, CCR7, CD25, CD127, CD95 and CD27, naive, central memory, regulatory and stem cell-like memory CD4+ T cells were sorted on a BD FACSAria II. Every sorted population had a purity above 95%. PBMCs were separated immediately by Lymphoprep density gradient centrifugation and were stained directly, without being cultured. So that batch effects would be minimized, each experiment stained and sorted samples in pairs, pairing one healthy donor with one patient. Trimming removed 0 bases from V and 1 base from J, leaving 6 bases between the germline ends. The CDR3 measures 13 amino acids from cysteine to phenylalanine. Solely the CDR3 DNA is kept, with 39 bases framed from the first base. Based on the germline V gene (reference sequence), the CDR1 and CDR2 sequences are GTSNPN and SVGIG.

The source of the sample is a study of beta chain features in type 1 diabetes (dated by TCRdb to 2016 to 2018). About the investigation overall: Patients and healthy donors did not differ in mean age, gender distribution, total cell number or subset yield. Regulatory and stem cell-like memory subsets were obtained from only 8 patients and roughly 8 healthy donors, while naive and central memory subsets were obtained from all 28 donors. A total of about 110,000,000 sorted cells were examined across all samples, and a strong correlation was observed between cell number per subset and RNA yield. In the study, recently diagnosed type 1 diabetes patients and matched healthy donors were compared on the TCRB repertoires of their sorted circulating CD4+ T cell subsets.

Broader findings and caveats from the paper: Type 1 diabetes patients showed a moderate but significant shortening of TCRB CDR3 length in all four CD4+ subsets. Patients with type 1 diabetes made fewer insertions and deleted more nucleotides at VDJ recombination sites, implying thymic rearrangement abnormalities. Naive, central memory and regulatory TCRB repertoires appeared to be more alike among patients than among healthy donors. Shorter templates might have been favored by PCR, but patient and control samples were amplified and corrected together, so both groups would have been affected equally by any skew. Because small numbers of individuals were included in the HLA sub-analyses, any influence of HLA type on TCRB rearrangement was left unresolved. Because cDNA rather than genomic DNA was sequenced, highly expressing activated cells could have been over-represented, although no difference in activation and CD3 levels was found between groups.

The rearranged segments are TRBV30 and TRBJ1-1; the D gene is not confidently resolved. Material for sequencing was central memory CD4+ T cells from blood. The source of this sequence is a woman between 18 and 29 years old with type 1 diabetes. The CDR3 region reads CAWSVFKNTEAFF. The DNA sequence is as follows: TGTGCCTGGAGTGTCTTTAAGAACACTGAAGCTTTCTTT.